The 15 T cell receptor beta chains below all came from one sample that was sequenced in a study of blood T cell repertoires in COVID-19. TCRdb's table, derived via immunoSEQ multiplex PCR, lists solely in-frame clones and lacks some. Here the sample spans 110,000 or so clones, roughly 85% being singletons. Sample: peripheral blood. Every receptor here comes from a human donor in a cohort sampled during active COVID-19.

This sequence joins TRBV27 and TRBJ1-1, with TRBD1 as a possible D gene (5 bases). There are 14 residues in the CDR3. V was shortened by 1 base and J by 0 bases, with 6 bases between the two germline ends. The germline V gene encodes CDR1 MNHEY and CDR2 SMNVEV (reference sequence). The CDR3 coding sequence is TGTGCCAGCAGTTTATTGGGGCTGAACACTGAAGCTTTCTTT. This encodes CASSLLGLNTEAFF.

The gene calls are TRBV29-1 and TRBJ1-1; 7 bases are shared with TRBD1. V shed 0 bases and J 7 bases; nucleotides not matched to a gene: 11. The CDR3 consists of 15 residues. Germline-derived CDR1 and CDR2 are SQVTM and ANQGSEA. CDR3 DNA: TGCAGCGTTGAAGATCGGTCACAGGGGTTAGGTGAAGCTTTCTTT. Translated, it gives CSVEDRSQGLGEAFF.

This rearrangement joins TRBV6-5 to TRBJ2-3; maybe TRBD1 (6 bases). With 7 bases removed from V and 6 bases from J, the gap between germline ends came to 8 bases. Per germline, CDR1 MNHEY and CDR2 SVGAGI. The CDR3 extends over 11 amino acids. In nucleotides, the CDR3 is TGTGCCAGCACCGGACAGGATACGCAGTATTTT. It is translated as CASTGQDTQYF.

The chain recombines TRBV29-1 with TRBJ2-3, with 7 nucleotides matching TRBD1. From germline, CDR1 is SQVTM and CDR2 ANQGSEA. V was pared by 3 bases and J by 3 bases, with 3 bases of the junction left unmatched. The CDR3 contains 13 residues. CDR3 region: CSVETGRTDTQYF. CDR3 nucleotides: TGCAGCGTTGAGACAGGGCGGACAGATACGCAGTATTTT.

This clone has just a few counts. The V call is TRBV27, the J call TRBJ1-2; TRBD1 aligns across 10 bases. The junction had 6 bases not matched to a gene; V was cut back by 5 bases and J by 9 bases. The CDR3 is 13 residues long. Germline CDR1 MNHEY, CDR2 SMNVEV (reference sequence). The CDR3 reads CASSPGTGVSYTF. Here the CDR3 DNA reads TGTGCCAGCAGTCCCGGGACAGGGGTGAGCTACACCTTC.

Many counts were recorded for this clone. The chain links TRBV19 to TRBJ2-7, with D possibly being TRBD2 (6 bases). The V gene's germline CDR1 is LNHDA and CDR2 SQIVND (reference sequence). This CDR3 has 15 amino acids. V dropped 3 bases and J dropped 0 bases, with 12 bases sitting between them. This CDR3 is CASSMDVGSSYEQYF. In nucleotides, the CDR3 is TGTGCCAGTAGTATGGACGTCGGGAGCTCCTACGAGCAGTACTTC.

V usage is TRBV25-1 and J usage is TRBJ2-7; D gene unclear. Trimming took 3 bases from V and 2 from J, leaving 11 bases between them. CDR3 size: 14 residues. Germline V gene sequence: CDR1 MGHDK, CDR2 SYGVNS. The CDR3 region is CASSEAVEPYEQYF. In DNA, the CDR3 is TGTGCCAGCAGTGAGGCGGTCGAGCCCTACGAGCAGTACTTC.

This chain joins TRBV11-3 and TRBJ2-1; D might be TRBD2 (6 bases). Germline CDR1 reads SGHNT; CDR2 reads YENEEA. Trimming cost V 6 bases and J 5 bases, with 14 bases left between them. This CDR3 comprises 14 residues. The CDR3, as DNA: TGTGCCAGCAGTTCCCGGGGCGGGAACAATGAGCAGTTCTTC. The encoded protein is CASSSRGGNNEQFF.

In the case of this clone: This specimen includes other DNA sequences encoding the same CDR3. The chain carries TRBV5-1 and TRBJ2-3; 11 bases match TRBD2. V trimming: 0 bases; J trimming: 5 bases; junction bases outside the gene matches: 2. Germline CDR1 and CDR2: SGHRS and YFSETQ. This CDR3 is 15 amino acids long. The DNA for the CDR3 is TGCGCCAGCAGCTTGGGACTAGCGGGGCGAGATACGCAGTATTTT. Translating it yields CASSLGLAGRDTQYF.

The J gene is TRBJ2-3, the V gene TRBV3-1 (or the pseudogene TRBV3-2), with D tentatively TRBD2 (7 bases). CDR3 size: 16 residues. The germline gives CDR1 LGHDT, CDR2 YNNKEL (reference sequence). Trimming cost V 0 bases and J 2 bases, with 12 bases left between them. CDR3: CASSQEGGLPTDTQYF. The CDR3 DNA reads TGTGCCAGCAGCCAAGAAGGGGGACTACCCACAGATACGCAGTATTTT.

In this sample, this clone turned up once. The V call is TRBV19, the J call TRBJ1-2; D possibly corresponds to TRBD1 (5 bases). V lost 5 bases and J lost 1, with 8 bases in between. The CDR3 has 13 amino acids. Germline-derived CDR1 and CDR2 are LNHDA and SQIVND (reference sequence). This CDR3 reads CASSPQGNYGYTF. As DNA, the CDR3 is TGTGCCAGTAGTCCGCAGGGTAACTATGGCTACACCTTC.

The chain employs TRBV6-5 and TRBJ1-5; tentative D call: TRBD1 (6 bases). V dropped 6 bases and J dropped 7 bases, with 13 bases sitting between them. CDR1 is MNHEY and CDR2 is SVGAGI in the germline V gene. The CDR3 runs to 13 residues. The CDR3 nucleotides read TGTGCCAGCAGAAACAGGGTAGGGCAGCCCCAGCATTTT. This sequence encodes CASRNRVGQPQHF.

CDR3 in DNA: TGTGCCTCCCGGCCTCCATCCGGCAGCGTGCAGTTCTTC. It yields the protein CASRPPSGSVQFF. The chain recombines TRBV2 with TRBJ2-1; D not resolved. This CDR3 has 13 residues. In germline, CDR1 is SNHLY, CDR2 FYNNEI. V was trimmed by 11 bases and J by 12 bases, leaving 23 bases between them.

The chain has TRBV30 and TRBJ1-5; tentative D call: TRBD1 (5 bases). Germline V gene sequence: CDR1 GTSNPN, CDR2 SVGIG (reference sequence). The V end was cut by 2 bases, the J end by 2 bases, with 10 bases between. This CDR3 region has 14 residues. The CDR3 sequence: CAWSQGMGNQPQHF. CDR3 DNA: TGTGCCTGGAGTCAGGGTATGGGCAATCAGCCCCAGCATTTT.

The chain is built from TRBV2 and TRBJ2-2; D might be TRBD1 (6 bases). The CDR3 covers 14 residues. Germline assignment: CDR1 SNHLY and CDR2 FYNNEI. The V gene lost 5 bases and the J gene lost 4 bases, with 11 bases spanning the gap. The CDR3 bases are TGTGCCAGCAGTTCAGGGGCTAGCACCGGGGAGCTGTTTTTT. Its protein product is CASSSGASTGELFF. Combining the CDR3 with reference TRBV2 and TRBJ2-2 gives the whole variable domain EPEVTQTPSHQVTQMGQEVILRCVPISNHLYFYWYRQILGQKVEFLVSFYNNEISEKSEIFDDQFSVERPDGSNFTLKIRSTKLEDSAMYFCASSSGASTGELFFGEGSRLTVL.